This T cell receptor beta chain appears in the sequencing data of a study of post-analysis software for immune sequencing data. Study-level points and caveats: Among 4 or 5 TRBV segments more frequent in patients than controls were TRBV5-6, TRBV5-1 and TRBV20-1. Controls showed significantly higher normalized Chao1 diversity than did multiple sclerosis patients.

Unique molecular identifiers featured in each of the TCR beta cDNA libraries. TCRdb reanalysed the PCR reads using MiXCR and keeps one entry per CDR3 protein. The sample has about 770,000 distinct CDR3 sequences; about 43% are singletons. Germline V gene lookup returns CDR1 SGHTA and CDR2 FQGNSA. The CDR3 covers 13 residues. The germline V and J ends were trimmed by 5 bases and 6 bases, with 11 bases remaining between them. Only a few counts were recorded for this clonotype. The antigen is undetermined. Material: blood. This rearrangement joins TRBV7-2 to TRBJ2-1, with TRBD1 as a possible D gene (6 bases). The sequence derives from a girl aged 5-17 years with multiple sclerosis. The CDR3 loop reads CASSPGDGNEQFF. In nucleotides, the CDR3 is TGTGCCAGCAGCCCAGGGGATGGCAATGAGCAGTTCTTC. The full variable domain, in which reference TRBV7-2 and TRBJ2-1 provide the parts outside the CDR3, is GAGVSQSPSNKVTEKGKDVELRCDPISGHTALYWYRQSLGQGLEFLIYFQGNSAPDKSGLPSDRFSAERTGGSVSTLTIQRTQQEDSAVYLCASSPGDGNEQFFGPGTRLTVL.